The 4 T cell receptor beta chains below come from one sample, sequenced in a study of cytomegalovirus exposure and HLA in healthy donors. The PCR made use of 60 Vbeta and 13 Jbeta primers. Generated by immunoSEQ multiplex PCR, the TCRdb table keeps only in-frame clones and is missing some. The sample lists around 150,000 clones, 80% seen once, with about 9.6% in the top ten. Sequenced sample: PBMCs. The receptors derive from a man aged 18 to 35 in good health and CMV-seropositive.

The chain recombines TRBV9 with TRBJ1-2; 8 positions match TRBD1. With V trimmed by 0 bases and J by 7 bases, 2 bases remained unmatched. The CDR3 has 13 residues. CDR1 is SGDLS and CDR2 is YYNGEE in the germline V gene. CDR3 protein: CASSVDRGSGYTF. The CDR3 DNA is TGTGCCAGCAGCGTAGACAGGGGGTCTGGCTACACCTTC.

This sequence joins TRBV2 and TRBJ1-2; 8 bases are a match to TRBD1. Trimming cost V 6 bases and J 4 bases; bases outside gene matches: 7. CDR3 size: 14 residues. Germline CDR1 SNHLY, CDR2 FYNNEI. The CDR3 DNA is TGTGCCAGCAGACTGGGGACAGGAGGCTATGGCTACACCTTC. Translating gives CASRLGTGGYGYTF.

The V and J genes are TRBV6-1 and TRBJ2-7; possible D gene TRBD1, 5 bases. V lost 6 bases, J lost 0 bases, and 15 bases lay in between. Germline CDR1 and CDR2: MNHNS and SASEGT. This CDR3 comprises 15 residues. The CDR3 nucleotides are TGTGCCAGCAGACGAGGAAGGGGCTCCTCCTACGAGCAGTACTTC. It translates to CASRRGRGSSYEQYF.

The rearrangement uses TRBV6-5 and TRBJ1-1; tentatively, D is TRBD1 (5 bases). Germline V gene lookup returns CDR1 MNHEY and CDR2 SVGAGI. V gave up 3 bases and J gave up 1 base, with 9 bases separating them. The CDR3 is made up of 14 amino acids. CDR3 sequence: CASSYGGKNTEAFF. The CDR3 DNA sequence: TGTGCCAGCAGTTATGGGGGGAAGAACACTGAAGCTTTCTTT.